This T cell receptor (beta chain) was obtained from a study of patients and donors after allogeneic stem cell transplantation. TCRdb used MiXCR to reprocess the RT-PCR reads, holding one entry per CDR3 protein. The table shows roughly 960,000 distinct CDR3 sequences, with approximately 18% occurring only once. V was pared by 5 bases and J by 6 bases, with 14 bases between. The CDR3 consists of 13 residues. The germline V gene has CDR1 MGHDK and CDR2 SYGVNS. This sequence originates from a human donor who was either an allogeneic HSCT recipient or a stem cell or donor lymphocyte infusion donor (not recorded which). It is not recorded whose cells these are; they may come from a transplant donor. The sequenced sample was blood, either unsorted or a sorted T cell fraction (not recorded which). V is TRBV25-1 and J is TRBJ2-7; D is tentatively TRBD1 or TRBD2 (5 bases each). The CDR3 nucleotides read TGTGCCAGCAGTTCCCGTGGGGGTAGCGAGCAGTACTTC. Its protein product is CASSSRGGSEQYF.